The 12 T cell receptor beta chains in this list originate from one sample, sequenced in a study of shared clonotypes between healthy human individuals. Produced via immunoSEQ multiplex PCR; TCRdb's table is partial and in-frame only. The sample includes about 1,500,000 clones, over 95% of them seen just once. The specimen was naive CD4+ T cells sorted from blood. Subset given: CD45RA+ positively selected. Receptors were obtained from a man aged 30-40 years in good health.

V usage is TRBV5-1 and J usage is TRBJ1-1, with 8 positions matching TRBD1. V lost 4 bases and J lost 0; bases outside the gene matches: 14. Per the germline V gene, CDR1 is SGHRS and CDR2 is YFSETQ. This CDR3 comprises 18 residues. CDR3 residues: CASSIGGTGTTVNTEAFF. CDR3 in DNA: TGCGCCAGCAGCATTGGCGGGACAGGCACTACAGTGAACACTGAAGCTTTCTTT.

This sequence joins TRBV5-4 and TRBJ2-7; the match to TRBD2 covers 9 bases. This CDR3 is built from 14 residues. V dropped 0 bases and J dropped 7; count of bases not matched to a gene: 5. Germline-derived CDR1 and CDR2 are SGHNT and YYREEE (reference sequence). The DNA for the CDR3 is TGTGCCAGCAGCTTGGTAGCGGGAGAAGTAGAGCAGTACTTC. It encodes CASSLVAGEVEQYF.

V gene TRBV7-3 combines with J gene TRBJ2-1; unclear D gene. This CDR3 has 14 residues. Trimming pared 1 base from V and 9 bases from J, leaving 13 bases between. Germline CDR1 SGHTA, CDR2 FQGTGA. The CDR3 spells CASSLKSSAGEQFF. In DNA, the CDR3 is TGTGCCAGCAGCTTAAAGTCCAGCGCAGGTGAGCAGTTCTTC.

The chain employs TRBV28 and TRBJ1-2; weak D call: TRBD1 (5 bases). Trimming stripped 5 bases from V and 3 bases from J, with 13 bases between. The CDR3 is made up of 14 amino acids. Germline values: CDR1 MDHEN, CDR2 SYDVKM. The CDR3 loop is CASSASLRDYGYTF. The CDR3 nucleotides are TGTGCCAGCAGTGCCTCCCTCAGGGACTATGGCTACACCTTC.

The chain employs TRBV19 and TRBJ1-3, with 8 bases lining up with TRBD1. After removal of 9 bases from V and 4 bases from J, the junction contained 5 bases not matched to a gene. The CDR3 runs to 13 residues. CDR1 and CDR2 from the germline V gene are LNHDA and SQIVND (reference sequence). Here the CDR3 DNA reads TGTGCCAGCGGACAGGGTAGAGGAAACACCATATATTTT. Amino acid sequence: CASGQGRGNTIYF.

The DNA of the CDR3 is TGTGCCACCCGACCCCCTGCTAGCGGGGAGTCCTACAATGAGCAGTTCTTC. Protein product: CATRPPASGESYNEQFF. The V gene is TRBV7-9, the J gene TRBJ2-1; 9 bases fit TRBD2. The germline V gene has CDR1 SEHNR and CDR2 FQNEAQ (reference sequence). J was trimmed by 1 base and V by 10 bases; bases with no gene match: 14. This CDR3 spans 17 amino acids.

This clone was picked up one time. V usage is TRBV5-1 and J usage is TRBJ2-4, with D possibly called TRBD1 or TRBD2 (5 bases each). The CDR3 contains 17 residues. V was pared by 6 bases and J by 1 base, with 20 bases between. CDR1 is SGHRS and CDR2 is YFSETQ in the germline V gene. The CDR3 bases are TGCGCCAGCACCCTGAGAGGGGAAGGCAACGCCAAAAACATTCAGTACTTC. Translating it yields CASTLRGEGNAKNIQYF.

The rearrangement uses TRBV28 and TRBJ1-1; the D gene is possibly TRBD1 (5 bases). Per germline, CDR1 MDHEN and CDR2 SYDVKM. The length of the CDR3 is 16 residues. Trimming took off 4 bases at V and 1 base at J, with 16 bases between the two ends. In DNA, the CDR3 is TGTGCCAGCAGTTACTTCCTGATCAGGGCGAACACTGAAGCTTTCTTT. Translated, it gives CASSYFLIRANTEAFF.

The CDR3 DNA reads TGTGCCAGCGACCGGGTCCCGATGTACGAGCAGTACTTC. Translating it yields CASDRVPMYEQYF. The V gene is TRBV6-1, the J gene TRBJ2-7; D is ambiguous. Trimming removed 8 bases from V and 4 bases from J, with 15 bases in between. This CDR3 spans 13 amino acids. Germline V gives CDR1 MNHNS, CDR2 SASEGT.

The J gene is TRBJ2-7, the V gene TRBV28; no firm D call. Germline CDR1 MDHEN, CDR2 SYDVKM. V was clipped by 6 bases and J by 5 bases, with 8 bases between them. CDR3 size: 11 residues. CDR3 in DNA: TGTGCCAGCAGCGGGTCCGACGAGCAGTACTTC. The encoded protein is CASSGSDEQYF.

The chain joins TRBV6-5 to TRBJ2-7, with TRBD2 as a possible D gene (5 bases). Trimming took 6 bases from V and 7 from J, leaving 19 bases between them. CDR1 is MNHEY and CDR2 is SVGAGI in the germline V gene. The CDR3 sequence is 14 residues long. CDR3 region: CASRNSGSLGEQYF. CDR3 nucleotide sequence: TGTGCCAGCAGAAACTCGGGATCCCTTGGAGAGCAGTACTTC.

Of note for this clone: In the same sample, other DNA sequences code for this CDR3. The V call is TRBV20-1, the J call TRBJ2-1; D gene unclear. Germline values: CDR1 DFQATT, CDR2 SNEGSKA (reference sequence). The CDR3 contains 11 residues. Trimming pared 6 bases from V and 4 bases from J, leaving 7 bases between. The CDR3: CSARTYNEQFF. DNA of the CDR3: TGCAGTGCCCGGACGTACAATGAGCAGTTCTTC.